Presented here are 6 T cell receptor beta chains from one specimen sequenced in a study of T cells after yellow fever vaccination. TCRdb itself ran the 5' RACE reads through MiXCR, one entry per CDR3 protein. The table records fewer than 650,000 distinct CDR3 sequences, just over 20% of them present only once. Sequenced material: PBMCs, taken around 3 weeks after the first yellow fever vaccination. The origin of the receptors is a man aged 18 to 30 who received the YFV17D yellow fever vaccine.

This clonotype came up a few times. J is TRBJ2-4 and V is TRBV7-2; a possible D gene is TRBD1 (8 bases). Germline assignment: CDR1 SGHTA and CDR2 FQGNSA. The CDR3 consists of 14 residues. Trimming took off 2 bases at V and 6 bases at J, with 11 bases between the two ends. The CDR3 coding sequence is TGTGCCAGCAGCTTAAACAGGGGGGGAAACATTCAGTACTTC. Encoded protein: CASSLNRGGNIQYF.

This clonotype was found a few times. The chain is built from TRBV20-1 and TRBJ1-5; the D gene is possibly TRBD1 (5 bases). Trimming removed 3 bases from V and 1 base from J, with 10 bases in between. Germline CDR1 reads DFQATT; CDR2 reads SNEGSKA (reference sequence). The CDR3 spans 14 residues. As DNA, the CDR3 is TGCAGTGCTAGGGGTTCAGGGAGCAATCAGCCCCAGCATTTT. It encodes CSARGSGSNQPQHF.

The chain links TRBV12-3 or TRBV12-4 to TRBJ2-3, with no clear D. CDR3 size: 12 residues. Trimming cost V 5 bases and J 6 bases, with 9 bases left between them. The CDR3 region has the DNA TGTGCCAGCAGTACCGTGGGGGATACGCAGTATTTT. This codes for CASSTVGDTQYF.

The gene calls are TRBV25-1 and TRBJ2-5; TRBD2 is a possible D gene (5 bases). The CDR3 spans 15 residues. Germline V gene data show CDR1 as MGHDK and CDR2 as SYGVNS. V dropped 3 bases and J dropped 2 bases, with 13 bases sitting between them. CDR3 protein: CASSDPAIAQETQYF. DNA of the CDR3: TGTGCCAGCAGTGATCCCGCGATAGCGCAAGAGACCCAGTACTTC.

The chain couples TRBV29-1 to TRBJ2-3; 8 positions agree with TRBD2. Germline V gene data show CDR1 as SQVTM and CDR2 as ANQGSEA. With 6 bases clipped from V and 4 bases from J, the junction kept 3 bases outside the gene matches. This CDR3 region has 12 residues. The CDR3 here is CSVALAADTQYF. DNA for the CDR3: TGCAGCGTGGCACTAGCGGCAGATACGCAGTATTTT.

This chain connects TRBV15 to TRBJ1-5; D is ambiguous. CDR1 LNHNV and CDR2 YYDKDF come from the germline V gene (reference sequence). V lost 2 bases to trimming and J lost 4 bases, with 9 bases between them. This CDR3 contains 14 residues. CDR3 DNA sequence: TGTGCCACCAGCAGAAGCGGCTTAAATCAGCCCCAGCATTTT. It is translated as CATSRSGLNQPQHF.